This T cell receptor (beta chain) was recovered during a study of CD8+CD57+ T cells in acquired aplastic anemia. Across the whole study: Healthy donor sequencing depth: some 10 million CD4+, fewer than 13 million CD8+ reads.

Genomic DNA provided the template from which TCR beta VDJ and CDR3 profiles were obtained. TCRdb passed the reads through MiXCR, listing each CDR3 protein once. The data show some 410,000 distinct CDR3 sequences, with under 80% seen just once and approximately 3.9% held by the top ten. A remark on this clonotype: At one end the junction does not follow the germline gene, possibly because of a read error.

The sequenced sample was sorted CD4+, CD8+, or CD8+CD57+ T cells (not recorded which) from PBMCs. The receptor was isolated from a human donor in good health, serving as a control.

CDR3 sequence (DNA): TGTGCCACCAGCAGAGCTTCTGGGACTAGCAACTTC. Protein: CATSRASGTSNF. The genes are TRBV15 and TRBJ2-5, with 9 bases fitting TRBD2. The germline V gene encodes CDR1 LNHNV and CDR2 YYDKDF (reference sequence). The CDR3 covers 12 residues.